A selection of T cell receptor beta chains follows, all from one sample in a study of vaccination effects on CD4 cells after COVID-19. Method: immunoSEQ multiplex PCR; TCRdb's copy keeps in-frame clones and lacks some. The repertoire includes about 17,000 clones, 65% to 75% of them detected once, and 20% to 25% sits in the top ten. For these TCRs, the target antigens are not known. The sample here was CD4+ T cells from PBMCs cultured with SARS-CoV-2 spike peptides, taken after COVID-19 vaccination. The receptors originated from a human donor who had a prior SARS-CoV-2 infection. The CDR3 runs from the conserved cysteine through the conserved F or W. Each record gives: D gene, V gene, J gene, clone size, CDR3 protein, CDR3 DNA. The D gene is left open where the match is weak. Some rows have no size entry. The others give once, few or many, or a class for an expanded clone.

.,TRBV24-1,TRBJ2-1,.,CATSDVTGRAYNEQFF,TGTGCCACCAGTGATGTGACGGGACGGGCCTACAATGAGCAGTTCTTC
.,TRBV3-1/TRBV3-2,TRBJ1-1,.,CASSQADSGTEAFF,TGTGCCAGCAGCCAGGCAGACAGCGGCACTGAAGCTTTCTTT
.,TRBV3-1/TRBV3-2,TRBJ2-5,.,CASSQEWQTQETQYF,TGTGCCAGCAGCCAAGAGTGGCAGACCCAAGAGACCCAGTACTTC
TRBD1,TRBV6-5,TRBJ1-2,.,CASSYLRTGGSYGYTF,TGTGCCAGCAGTTACCTTAGGACAGGGGGCAGTTATGGCTACACCTTC
.,TRBV5-1,TRBJ2-2,few,CASSFGGPNTGELFF,TGCGCCAGCAGCTTTGGAGGGCCGAACACCGGGGAGCTGTTTTTT
.,TRBV7-2,TRBJ2-5,few,CASSLVAASETQYF,TGTGCCAGCAGCTTAGTCGCGGCATCAGAGACCCAGTACTTC
.,TRBV2,TRBJ1-1,once,CASKSVFLTEAFF,TGTGCCAGCAAAAGCGTATTCCTCACTGAAGCTTTCTTT
.,TRBV7-2,TRBJ2-2,.,CASSPRMGVNTGELFF,TGTGCCAGCAGCCCCAGGATGGGGGTGAACACCGGGGAGCTGTTTTTT
.,TRBV4-1,TRBJ1-2,.,CASSPSGHYGYTF,TGCGCCAGCAGCCCCTCCGGGCACTATGGCTACACCTTC
.,TRBV29-1,TRBJ2-3,.,CSVRRDSTDTQYF,TGCAGCGTTCGGCGGGACAGCACAGATACGCAGTATTTT
.,TRBV12-3/TRBV12-4,TRBJ2-7,.,CASSSTQGMGQYF,TGTGCCAGCAGTTCAACCCAGGGGATGGGGCAGTACTTC
TRBD1,TRBV7-2,TRBJ1-6,.,CASSPKQGGIVALHF,TGTGCCAGCAGCCCCAAACAGGGGGGTATTGTGGCCCTCCACTTT
.,TRBV5-1,TRBJ1-2,.,CASSLGSGEKVGYTF,TGCGCCAGCAGCTTGGGTTCGGGGGAAAAGGTTGGCTACACCTTC
.,TRBV2,TRBJ1-5,.,CASSETGEDQPQHF,TGTGCCAGCAGTGAAACGGGGGAGGACCAGCCCCAGCATTTT
.,TRBV7-9,TRBJ2-2,.,CASNPNQVNTGELFF,TGTGCCAGCAATCCCAACCAGGTTAACACCGGGGAGCTGTTTTTT
.,TRBV4-3,TRBJ2-1,.,CASSQEITNEQFF,TGCGCCAGCAGCCAAGAAATAACGAATGAGCAGTTCTTC
.,TRBV3-1/TRBV3-2,TRBJ1-4,.,CASSQDRHGEKLFF,TGTGCCAGCAGCCAAGATCGCCACGGAGAAAAACTGTTTTTT
TRBD2,TRBV6-2/TRBV6-3,TRBJ2-7,few,CASSYGTSGYEQYF,TGTGCCAGCAGTTACGGGACTAGCGGTTACGAGCAGTACTTC
TRBD2,TRBV7-3,TRBJ2-7,few,CASSTSGTGEQYF,TGTGCCAGCAGCACTAGCGGGACGGGCGAGCAGTACTTC
TRBD2,TRBV24-1,TRBJ2-3,.,CATSEGSGGFGTDTQYF,TGTGCCACCAGTGAGGGTAGCGGGGGTTTCGGCACAGATACGCAGTATTTT
TRBD2,TRBV7-9,TRBJ2-7,.,CASSLVLTGGTYEQYF,TGTGCCAGCAGCTTAGTGCTAACGGGGGGAACCTACGAGCAGTACTTC
.,TRBV5-8,TRBJ1-1,.,CASSLTEMNTEAFF,TGTGCCAGCAGCTTGACAGAGATGAACACTGAAGCTTTCTTT
TRBD1,TRBV27,TRBJ1-1,.,CASSLPSGGGTEAFF,TGTGCCAGCAGTTTACCGTCAGGGGGCGGCACTGAAGCTTTCTTT
.,TRBV7-2,TRBJ2-1,.,CASSLSVGQSSSYNEQFF,TGTGCCAGCAGCTTATCAGTAGGACAGAGTAGCTCCTACAATGAGCAGTTCTTC
.,TRBV7-7,TRBJ1-1,few,CASSPITENTEAFF,TGTGCTAGCAGCCCTATTACAGAGAACACTGAAGCTTTCTTT
.,TRBV5-4,TRBJ1-5,.,CASSLEGQPQHF,TGTGCCAGCAGCTTGGAAGGTCAGCCCCAGCATTTT
TRBD1,TRBV7-6,TRBJ1-3,.,CASSSHTGGSSGNTIYF,TGTGCCAGCAGCTCCCATACAGGGGGGAGCTCTGGAAACACCATATATTTT
TRBD1,TRBV29-1,TRBJ2-7,.,CSLSRTGRREQYF,TGCAGCCTGAGTCGGACAGGGAGAAGAGAGCAGTACTTC
TRBD1,TRBV2,TRBJ1-2,.,CASSMDRGDGYTF,TGTGCCAGCAGTATGGACAGGGGCGATGGCTACACCTTC
.,TRBV7-2,TRBJ1-2,.,CASSLVLSYTF,TGTGCCAGCAGCTTAGTACTAAGCTACACCTTC
.,TRBV12-3/TRBV12-4,TRBJ2-3,.,CASSLTEADTQYF,TGTGCCAGCAGTTTGACGGAGGCCGATACGCAGTATTTT
.,TRBV18,TRBJ2-2,.,CASSPLGTGELFF,TGTGCCAGCTCACCTCTAGGGACCGGGGAGCTGTTTTTT
TRBD1,TRBV25-1,TRBJ2-7,.,CASSDPGQGSYEQYF,TGTGCCAGCAGTGATCCGGGACAGGGTTCCTACGAGCAGTACTTC
TRBD2,TRBV9,TRBJ2-1,.,CASSAHGLASYNEQFF,TGTGCCAGCAGCGCCCATGGACTAGCGTCCTACAATGAGCAGTTCTTC
.,TRBV10-3,TRBJ1-4,.,CATPAGPIEKLFF,TGTGCCACACCGGCTGGCCCTATTGAAAAACTGTTTTTT